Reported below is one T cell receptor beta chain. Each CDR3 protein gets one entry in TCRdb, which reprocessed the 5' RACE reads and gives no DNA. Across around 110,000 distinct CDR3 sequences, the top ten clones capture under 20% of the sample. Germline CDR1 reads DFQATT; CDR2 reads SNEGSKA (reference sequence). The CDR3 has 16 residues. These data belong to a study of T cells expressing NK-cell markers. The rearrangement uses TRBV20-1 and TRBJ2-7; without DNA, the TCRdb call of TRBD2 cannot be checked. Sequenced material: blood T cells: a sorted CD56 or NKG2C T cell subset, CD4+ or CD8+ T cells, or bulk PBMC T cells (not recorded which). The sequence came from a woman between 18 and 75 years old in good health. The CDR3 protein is CSARGLAGEPGGEQYF.